The rows below give T cell receptor beta chains drawn from one sample of a study of T cells in Graves' hyperthyroidism and ophthalmopathy. TCRdb reprocessed the multiplex PCR reads via MiXCR and lists one record per CDR3 protein. The sample lists roughly 180,000 distinct CDR3 sequences, about a tenth occurring once. Sequencing used blood. The receptors shown here come from a woman aged 18-29 years with Graves' hyperthyroidism that later progressed to Graves' ophthalmopathy. The CDR3 runs from the conserved cysteine through the conserved F or W. Each record gives: D gene, V gene, clone size, J gene, CDR3 DNA, CDR3 protein. The D gene is left open where the match is weak. Rows may omit the clone size; those that give it use once, few, many or a size class.

-	TRBV30	many	TRBJ2-7	TGTGCCCTGATGGGGGAAGGGAAAGGGTACGAGCAGTACTTC	CALMGEGKGYEQYF
TRBD2	TRBV20-1	many	TRBJ2-7	TGCAGTGCTACCATACTAGCGGGAGGTTCCTACGAGCAGTACTTC	CSATILAGGSYEQYF
TRBD2	TRBV3-1	many	TRBJ2-7	TGTGCCAGCAGCCAATTCGGACTAGCGGAGATTCCCTACGAGCAGTACTTC	CASSQFGLAEIPYEQYF
-	TRBV7-3	-	TRBJ2-5	TGTGCCAGCAGCTTAATGAGTGGCCTCCAAGAGACCCAGTACTTC	CASSLMSGLQETQYF
TRBD2	TRBV2	-	TRBJ2-7	TGTGCCAGCTGGGGGGAGGGAGTCTACTACGAGCAGTACTTC	CASWGEGVYYEQYF
TRBD1	TRBV24-1	many	TRBJ1-2	TGTGCCACCAGTGACAGGACAGGGGGGAGCTATGGCTACACCTTC	CATSDRTGGSYGYTF
-	TRBV12-3/TRBV12-4	many	TRBJ1-5	TGTGCCAGCAGTTTTAGGGTATGGGGGGCTTCGGGCAATCAGCCCCAGCATTTT	CASSFRVWGASGNQPQHF
TRBD2	TRBV20-1	few	TRBJ2-1	TGCAGTGCTAGAGTCCTAGCGGGGGGGCAATCCTACAATGAGCAGTTCTTC	CSARVLAGGQSYNEQFF
TRBD2	TRBV6-1	many	TRBJ2-5	TGTGCCAGCAGTCTTTCTAGCGGCTCCAGAGAGACCCAGTACTTC	CASSLSSGSRETQYF
TRBD2	TRBV10-3	-	TRBJ2-3	TGTGCCACCGGGACTAGCGGGGTTCTAGATACGCAGTATTTT	CATGTSGVLDTQYF
-	TRBV12-3/TRBV12-4	many	TRBJ1-1	TGTGCCAGCAGTCGCTACCCGGACAACACTGAAGCTTTCTTT	CASSRYPDNTEAFF
TRBD1	TRBV3-1	many	TRBJ1-2	TGTGCCAGCAGCCTTGGGCCAGGGGGCGCGGGTTATGGCTACACCTTC	CASSLGPGGAGYGYTF
TRBD2	TRBV2	many	TRBJ2-5	TGTGCCAGCAGTGAAGCTAGCGGGGGGAAGACCCAGTACTTC	CASSEASGGKTQYF
-	TRBV6-1	few	TRBJ2-1	TGTGCCAGCAGTGAATGGCAGACATCCTACAATGAGCAGTTCTTC	CASSEWQTSYNEQFF
-	TRBV18	-	TRBJ1-5	TGTGCCAGCTCACCCAAGTCAAAGAGCAATCAGCCCCAGCATTTT	CASSPKSKSNQPQHF
-	TRBV7-9	many	TRBJ2-3	TGTGCCAGCAGCCGATTCCTCGGCAGCACCGCTCCGACTACTCCTCGGAGGGATACGCAGTATTTT	CASSRFLGSTAPTTPRRDTQYF
-	TRBV3-1	many	TRBJ1-3	TGTGCCAGCAGCCAAGGAGGGGGAAACACCATATATTTT	CASSQGGGNTIYF
TRBD1	TRBV3-1	many	TRBJ2-3	TGTGCCAGCAAGACAGGGGGTGTTGGTACGCAGTATTTT	CASKTGGVGTQYF
-	TRBV28	many	TRBJ1-3	TGTGCCAGCAGTTTACCGGGGATCTCTGGAAACACCATATATTTT	CASSLPGISGNTIYF
-	TRBV7-3	-	TRBJ1-2	TGTGCCAGCAGCTTAACTCCGGTGTTAGGAGAGTTTGGCTACACCTTC	CASSLTPVLGEFGYTF
-	TRBV7-9	many	TRBJ2-7	TGTGCCAGCAGCTTAACAGACGAGCAGTACTTC	CASSLTDEQYF
TRBD1	TRBV12-3/TRBV12-4	many	TRBJ2-7	TGTGCCAGCAGTCCCGGACAGGGGTGGTACTTC	CASSPGQGWYF
-	TRBV18	many	TRBJ2-7	TGTGCCAGCTCACCACCTGGAAACGAGCAGTACTTC	CASSPPGNEQYF
TRBD1	TRBV4-2	-	TRBJ1-3	TGTGCCAGCAGCCAAGATACAGGGGTTGCTGGAAACACCATATATTTT	CASSQDTGVAGNTIYF
TRBD2	TRBV15	many	TRBJ2-7	TGTGCCACCAGCAGGGGACTAGTGGACTACGAGCAGTACTTC	CATSRGLVDYEQYF
TRBD1	TRBV28	many	TRBJ1-5	TGTGCCAGCAGTCCGGGACAGGGGCGATCATATAGCAATCAGCCCCAGCATTTT	CASSPGQGRSYSNQPQHF
-	TRBV16	many	TRBJ1-5	TGTGCCAGCAGCCGCTATACGACAGGAATAAGCAATCAGCCCCAGCATTTT	CASSRYTTGISNQPQHF
TRBD2	TRBV12-3/TRBV12-4	many	TRBJ2-3	TGTGCCAGCAGTTTAAATGTAGCGGGGGCGTTTGGCACAGATACGCAGTATTTT	CASSLNVAGAFGTDTQYF
TRBD2	TRBV20-1	many	TRBJ2-1	TGCAGTGCTAGAGGCCGGCGCGGGGGCAATGAGCAGTTCTTC	CSARGRRGGNEQFF
-	TRBV13	many	TRBJ1-2	TGTGCCAGCAGCTTACGAGTGGATGGCTACACCTTC	CASSLRVDGYTF
-	TRBV6-2/TRBV6-3	-	TRBJ2-7	TGTGCCAGCGAAGGGACGCGAAACTACGAGCAGTACTTC	CASEGTRNYEQYF
-	TRBV2	many	TRBJ2-5	TGTGCCAGCAAACCGTGGAGCCAAGAGACCCAGTACTTC	CASKPWSQETQYF
-	TRBV6-2/TRBV6-3	many	TRBJ2-3	TGTGCCAGCAGTTGGGGGTCCGGGACCAGCGCCCCAGATACGCAGTATTTT	CASSWGSGTSAPDTQYF
-	TRBV19	few	TRBJ1-5	TGTGCCAGTAATAAGGGGTTCAACCCCCAGCATTTT	CASNKGFNPQHF
-	TRBV6-4	many	TRBJ2-1	TGTGCCAGCAGTGAACAGGGAGAATCCTACAATGAGCAGTTCTTC	CASSEQGESYNEQFF
-	TRBV27	many	TRBJ2-3	TGTGCCACCCGCTTAGATCCAATCACAGATACGCAGTATTTT	CATRLDPITDTQYF
TRBD2	TRBV19	many	TRBJ2-1	TGTGCCAGTAGTCCGGGACTAGCGGGAATCAATGAGCAGTTCTTC	CASSPGLAGINEQFF
-	TRBV20-1	-	TRBJ1-1	TGCAGTGCTAAGGGGGGCGCGGGAGGGAACACTGAAGCTTTCTTT	CSAKGGAGGNTEAFF
TRBD2	TRBV6-5	few	TRBJ2-7	TGTGCCAGCAGTTACTCGAGCGGGAGGGGCTCCTACGAGCAGTACTTC	CASSYSSGRGSYEQYF
-	TRBV7-9	many	TRBJ1-2	TGTGCCAGCAGCAAGACGACGGGGGGTGCCCCCCGCTACACCTTC	CASSKTTGGAPRYTF
TRBD1	TRBV29-1	many	TRBJ1-2	TGCAGCGGAGGGGACAGCGCTTATGGCTACACCTTC	CSGGDSAYGYTF
TRBD2	TRBV7-3	few	TRBJ2-1	TGTGCCAGCAGCTTACGGACTAGCGGTTCTCAGGAGCAGTTCTTC	CASSLRTSGSQEQFF
-	TRBV4-2	-	TRBJ2-7	TGTGCCAGCAGCCAAGATCGAAGGGGAGATTACGAGCAGTACTTC	CASSQDRRGDYEQYF
TRBD2	TRBV12-3/TRBV12-4	few	TRBJ2-1	TGTGCCAGCTGGGGGGGGCGGGGGGGATACAATGAGCAGTTCTTC	CASWGGRGGYNEQFF
TRBD1	TRBV10-1	few	TRBJ2-3	TGCGCCAGCAGTGAGTCGTCAGGGGGTGGCACAGATACGCAGTATTTT	CASSESSGGGTDTQYF
-	TRBV6-1	many	TRBJ1-6	TGTGCCAGCAGTGGACAGGTCCTGGGGTCCTATAATTCACCCCTCCACTTT	CASSGQVLGSYNSPLHF
-	TRBV27	many	TRBJ2-1	TGTGCCAGCCATGGGGGGAGTTACTCCTACAATGAGCAGTTCTTC	CASHGGSYSYNEQFF
-	TRBV20-1	-	TRBJ2-7	TGCAGTGCCCCATCCGGGACGGGAACCTACGAGCAGTACTTC	CSAPSGTGTYEQYF
-	TRBV24-1	many	TRBJ1-5	TGTGCCACCAGTGACTCCCGGGGAGGAGGGCATCAGCCCCAGCATTTT	CATSDSRGGGHQPQHF
-	TRBV2	many	TRBJ1-5	TGTGCCAGCAGTGAAGCAGGTGGGGGGGCTCAGCCCCAGCATTTT	CASSEAGGGAQPQHF
-	TRBV7-9	many	TRBJ1-5	TGTGCCAGCAGCTTAGCGGGGTCTGAGGGGTATAGCAATCAGCCCCAGCATTTT	CASSLAGSEGYSNQPQHF
TRBD1	TRBV29-1	many	TRBJ1-5	TGCAGCGCCCTAGGGACAGATAGCAATCAGCCCCAGCATTTT	CSALGTDSNQPQHF
TRBD1	TRBV28	many	TRBJ1-2	TGTGCCAGCAGGCGACAGGGGAGCTATGGCTACACCTTC	CASRRQGSYGYTF
TRBD2	TRBV15	-	TRBJ2-1	TGTGCCACCAGCAGAGGTGTTGAGCGGGGGGGAAAGGAGAATGAGCAGTTCTTC	CATSRGVERGGKENEQFF
TRBD2	TRBV6-1	many	TRBJ2-1	TGTGCCAGCAGTCGGGCGGGGGGGATCAACAATGAGCAGTTCTTC	CASSRAGGINNEQFF